This T cell receptor beta chain emerged from a study of patients and donors after allogeneic stem cell transplantation. TCRdb independently ran MiXCR on the RT-PCR reads; one entry per CDR3 protein. The table has about 960,000 distinct CDR3 sequences, 18% seen once; the top ten hold around 5.5%. V was clipped by 6 bases and J by 7 bases; unmatched bases: 9. The germline V gene has CDR1 SQVTM and CDR2 ANQGSEA. This CDR3 region has 13 residues. This clonotype was sampled from a human donor who was either an allogeneic HSCT recipient or a stem cell or donor lymphocyte infusion donor (not recorded which). It is not recorded whose cells these are; they may come from a transplant donor. Source material: blood, either unsorted or a sorted T cell fraction (not recorded which). The V gene is TRBV29-1, the J gene TRBJ1-2, with 9 bases that match TRBD1. The CDR3 spells CSVGQGKNGGYTF. The CDR3 DNA sequence: TGCAGCGTAGGACAGGGGAAAAATGGTGGCTACACCTTC. The complete variable domain, with remaining parts taken from reference TRBV29-1 and TRBJ1-2, reads SAVISQKPSRDICQRGTSLTIQCQVDSQVTMMFWYRQQPGQSLTLIATANQGSEATYESGFVIDKFPISRPNLTFSTLTVSNMSPEDSSIYLCSVGQGKNGGYTFGSGTRLTVV.